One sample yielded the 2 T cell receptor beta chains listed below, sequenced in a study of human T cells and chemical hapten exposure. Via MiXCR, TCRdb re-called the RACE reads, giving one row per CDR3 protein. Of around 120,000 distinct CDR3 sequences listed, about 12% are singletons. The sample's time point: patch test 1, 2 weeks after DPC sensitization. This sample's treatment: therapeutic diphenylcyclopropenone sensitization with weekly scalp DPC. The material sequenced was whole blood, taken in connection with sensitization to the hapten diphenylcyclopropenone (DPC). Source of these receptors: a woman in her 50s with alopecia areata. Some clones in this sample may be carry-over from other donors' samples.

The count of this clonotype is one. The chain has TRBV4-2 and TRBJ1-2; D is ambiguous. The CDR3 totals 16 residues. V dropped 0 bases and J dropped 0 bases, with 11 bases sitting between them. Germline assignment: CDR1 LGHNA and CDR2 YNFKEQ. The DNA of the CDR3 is TGTGCCAGCAGCCAAGATCTTGGCCGAGCTAACTATGGCTACACCTTC. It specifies CASSQDLGRANYGYTF.

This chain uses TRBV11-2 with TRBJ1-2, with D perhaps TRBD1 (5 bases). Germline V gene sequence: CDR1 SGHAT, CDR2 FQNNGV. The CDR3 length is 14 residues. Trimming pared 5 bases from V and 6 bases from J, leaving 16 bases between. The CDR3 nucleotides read TGTGCCAGCAGCCAGTCAGCAGGGCCCAATGGCTACACCTTC. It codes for CASSQSAGPNGYTF.